This T cell receptor beta chain is drawn from a study of blood T cells in healthy people across ages. This clonotype was observed a handful of times. Germline CDR1 reads MNHEY; CDR2 reads SMNVEV (reference sequence). CDR3 length: 13 residues. V was pared by 6 bases and J by 3 bases, with 12 bases between. Through a sample-barcoded 5' primer and a J-beta primer mix, a second PCR was run for 7 to 11 cycles. TCRdb reprocessed the 5' RACE reads via MiXCR and lists one record per CDR3 protein. The table has over 1,500,000 distinct CDR3 sequences, about 50% seen once. Material for sequencing was blood. The V and J genes are TRBV27 and TRBJ2-7, with TRBD2 as a possible D gene (6 bases). This clonotype was sampled from a middle-aged woman in good health. The CDR3 is CASSAGLVYEQYF. CDR3 nucleotides: TGTGCCAGCAGCGCGGGACTTGTCTACGAGCAGTACTTC.